A selection of T cell receptor beta chains follows, all from one sample in a study of T-cell reconstitution after alpha-beta-depleted transplantation in children. Each CDR3 protein gets one entry after TCRdb re-called the PCR reads with MiXCR. The sample consists of 350,000 to 400,000 distinct CDR3 sequences, 20% of them appearing once. The input for sequencing was PBMCs from the stem cell graft donor, taken from the stem cell graft. These receptors all stem from a human donor who donated a stem cell graft to a child with acute myeloid leukemia. Both conserved end residues are part of each CDR3. The order of the fields is J gene, V gene, CDR3 protein.

>TRBJ2-1|TRBV12-3/TRBV12-4
CASSPRLASYNEQFF
>TRBJ2-7|TRBV20-1
CSATDYSRPTQSEQYF
>TRBJ2-3|TRBV4-2
CASSRTGAEGDTQYF
>TRBJ2-5|TRBV15
CATSRERVLQETQYF
>TRBJ2-1|TRBV12-3/TRBV12-4
CASTSLGGEQFF
>TRBJ2-1|TRBV9
CASSSLVNNEQFF
>TRBJ2-1|TRBV28
CASTRDPRRGNEQFF
>TRBJ2-3|TRBV7-3
CASSLGQGADTQYF
>TRBJ2-7|TRBV10-3
CAIGRSMGEQYF
>TRBJ1-4|TRBV12-3/TRBV12-4
CASSSARGADEKLFF
>TRBJ2-7|TRBV10-3
CATGRGTYEQYF
>TRBJ2-5|TRBV24-1
CATSDESASSQETQYF
>TRBJ2-3|TRBV9
CASSTTSGLADTQYF
>TRBJ2-7|TRBV12-3/TRBV12-4
CASSLLYSGSSAYEQYF
>TRBJ2-3|TRBV6-2/TRBV6-3
CASCKQGDRAGDTQYF
>TRBJ2-1|TRBV28
CASSASLEYDEQFF
>TRBJ2-5|TRBV20-1
CSARGGTNQETQYF
>TRBJ2-3|TRBV6-5
CASSYYQGEPDTQYF
>TRBJ1-5|TRBV6-2/TRBV6-3
CASSYSIDPNQPQHF
>TRBJ2-1|TRBV3-1
CASSQGVGSYNEQFF